This TCR beta chain was profiled in a study of T cell responses to AZD1222 COVID-19 vaccine. Overall study context: Pooled in the analysis were second doses at about 4 or about 12 weeks. Study-level points and caveats: Recipients of two AZD1222 doses showed rising Spike-specific TCR breadth and depth. Donors were mostly white British, more females; clonal diversity possibly underestimated. Only a handful of people who got AZD1222 tested seropositive at baseline.

Libraries were prepared by immunoSEQ multiplex PCR; TCRdb keeps only in-frame clonotypes and omits some of them. The sample consists of about 130,000 clones, approximately 85% of them appearing once. Trimming shortened V by 2 bases and J by 5 bases, and 10 bases separated the two germline ends. In germline, CDR1 is GTSNPN, CDR2 SVGIG (reference sequence). The CDR3 spans 12 residues. For this clone: What it binds is unknown.

This receptor was identified in an adult in good health. This chain links TRBV30 with TRBJ2-7, with D hard to call. The sequenced sample was peripheral blood, obtained on day 0 of AZD1222 vaccination. The CDR3 reads CAWSRHQDEQYF. In DNA form, the CDR3 reads TGTGCCTGGAGTAGACATCAGGACGAGCAGTACTTC. Supplemented by reference TRBV30 and TRBJ2-7, the full variable domain reads SQTIHQWPATLVQPVGSPLSLECTVEGTSNPNLYWYRQAAGRGLQLLFYSVGIGQISSEVPQNLSASRPQDRQFILSSKKLLLSDSGFYLCAWSRHQDEQYFGPGTRLTVT.